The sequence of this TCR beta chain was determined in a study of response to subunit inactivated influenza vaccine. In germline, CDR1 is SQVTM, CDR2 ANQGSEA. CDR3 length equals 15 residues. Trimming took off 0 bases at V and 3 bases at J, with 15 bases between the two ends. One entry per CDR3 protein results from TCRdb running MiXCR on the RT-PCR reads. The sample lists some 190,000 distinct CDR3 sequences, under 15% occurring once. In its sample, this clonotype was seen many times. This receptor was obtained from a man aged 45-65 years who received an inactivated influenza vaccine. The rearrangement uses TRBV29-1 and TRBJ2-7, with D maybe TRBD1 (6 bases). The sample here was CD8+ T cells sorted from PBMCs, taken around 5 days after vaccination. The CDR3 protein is CSVEERGSQDYEQYF. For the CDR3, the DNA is TGCAGCGTTGAAGAGAGGGGGAGCCAGGACTACGAGCAGTACTTC.